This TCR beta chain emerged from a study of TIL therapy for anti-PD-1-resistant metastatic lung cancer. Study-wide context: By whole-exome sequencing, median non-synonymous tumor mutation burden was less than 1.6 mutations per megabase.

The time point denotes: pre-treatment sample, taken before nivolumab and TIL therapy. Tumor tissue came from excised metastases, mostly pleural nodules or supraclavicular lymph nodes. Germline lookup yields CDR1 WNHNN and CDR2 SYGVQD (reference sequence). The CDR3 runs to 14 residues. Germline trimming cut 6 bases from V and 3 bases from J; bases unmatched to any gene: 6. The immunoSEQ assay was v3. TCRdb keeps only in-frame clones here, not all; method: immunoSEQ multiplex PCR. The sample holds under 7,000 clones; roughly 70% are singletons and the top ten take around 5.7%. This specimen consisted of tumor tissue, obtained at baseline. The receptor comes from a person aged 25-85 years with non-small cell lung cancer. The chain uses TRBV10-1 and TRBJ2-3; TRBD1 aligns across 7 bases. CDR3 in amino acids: CASRGDSYTDTQYF. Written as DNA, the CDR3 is TGCGCCAGCAGAGGGGACAGCTATACAGATACGCAGTATTTT.